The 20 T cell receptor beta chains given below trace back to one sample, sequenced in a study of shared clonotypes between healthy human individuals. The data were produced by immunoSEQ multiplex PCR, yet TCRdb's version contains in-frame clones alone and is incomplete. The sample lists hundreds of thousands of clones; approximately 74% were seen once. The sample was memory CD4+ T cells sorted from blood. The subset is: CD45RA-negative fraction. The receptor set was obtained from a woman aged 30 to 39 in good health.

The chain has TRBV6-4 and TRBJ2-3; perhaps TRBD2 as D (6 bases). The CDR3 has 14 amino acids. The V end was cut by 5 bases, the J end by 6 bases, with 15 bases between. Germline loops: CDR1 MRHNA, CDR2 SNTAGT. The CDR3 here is CASSPGLQSDTQYF. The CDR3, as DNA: TGTGCCAGCAGTCCGGGACTCCAGTCGGATACGCAGTATTTT.

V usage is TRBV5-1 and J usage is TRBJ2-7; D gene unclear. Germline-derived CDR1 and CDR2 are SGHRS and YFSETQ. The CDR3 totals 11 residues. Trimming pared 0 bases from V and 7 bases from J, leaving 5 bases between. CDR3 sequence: CASSLDGEQYF. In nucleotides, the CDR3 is TGCGCCAGCAGCTTGGACGGGGAGCAGTACTTC.

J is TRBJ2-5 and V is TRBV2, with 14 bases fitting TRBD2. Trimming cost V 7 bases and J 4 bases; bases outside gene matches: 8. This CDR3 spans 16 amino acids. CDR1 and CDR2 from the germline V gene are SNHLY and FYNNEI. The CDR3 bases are TGTGCCAGCACCCGGGGGACTAGCGGGAGAGGAGAGACCCAGTACTTC. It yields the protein CASTRGTSGRGETQYF.

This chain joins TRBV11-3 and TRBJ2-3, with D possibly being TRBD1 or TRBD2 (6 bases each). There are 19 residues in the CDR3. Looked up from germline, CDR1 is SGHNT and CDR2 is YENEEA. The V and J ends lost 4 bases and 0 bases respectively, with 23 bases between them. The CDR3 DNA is TGTGCCAGCAGCTCATCCGGGTGGGGGGCGAAGTTAAGCACAGATACGCAGTATTTT. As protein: CASSSSGWGAKLSTDTQYF.

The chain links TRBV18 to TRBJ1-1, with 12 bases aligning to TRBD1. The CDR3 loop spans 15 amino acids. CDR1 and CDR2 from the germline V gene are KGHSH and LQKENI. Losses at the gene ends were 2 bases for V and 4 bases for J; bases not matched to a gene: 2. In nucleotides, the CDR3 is TGTGCCAGCTCACCAGCGGGACAGGGGGCCACTGAAGCTTTCTTT. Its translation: CASSPAGQGATEAFF.

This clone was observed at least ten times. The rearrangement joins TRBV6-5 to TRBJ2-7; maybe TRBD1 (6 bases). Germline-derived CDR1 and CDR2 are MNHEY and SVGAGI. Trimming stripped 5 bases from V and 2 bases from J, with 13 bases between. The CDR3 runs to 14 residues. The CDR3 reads CASSPNRAPYEQYF. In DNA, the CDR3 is TGTGCCAGCAGTCCAAACAGGGCTCCCTACGAGCAGTACTTC.

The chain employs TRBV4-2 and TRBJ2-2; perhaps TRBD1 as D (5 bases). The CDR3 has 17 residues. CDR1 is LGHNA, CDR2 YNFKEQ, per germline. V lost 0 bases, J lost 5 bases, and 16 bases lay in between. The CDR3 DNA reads TGTGCCAGCAGCCAAGATCTTCGGCAGGGTTATACCGGGGAGCTGTTTTTT. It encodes CASSQDLRQGYTGELFF.

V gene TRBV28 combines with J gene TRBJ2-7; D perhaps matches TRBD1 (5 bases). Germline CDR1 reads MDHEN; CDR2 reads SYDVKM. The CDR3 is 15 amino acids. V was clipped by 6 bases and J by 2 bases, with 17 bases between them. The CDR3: CASRQGTGGPYEQYF. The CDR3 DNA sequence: TGTGCCAGCAGACAAGGAACAGGTGGGCCCTACGAGCAGTACTTC.

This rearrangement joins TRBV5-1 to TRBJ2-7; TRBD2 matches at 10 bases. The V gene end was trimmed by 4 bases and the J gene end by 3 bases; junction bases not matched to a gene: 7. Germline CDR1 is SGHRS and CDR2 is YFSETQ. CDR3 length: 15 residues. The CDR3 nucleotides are TGCGCCAGCAGCCACCAGGCTAGCGGGAGCTACGAGCAGTACTTC. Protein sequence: CASSHQASGSYEQYF. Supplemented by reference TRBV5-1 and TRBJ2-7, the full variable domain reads KAGVTQTPRYLIKTRGQQVTLSCSPISGHRSVSWYQQTPGQGLQFLFEYFSETQRNKGNFPGRFSGRQFSNSRSEMNVSTLELGDSALYLCASSHQASGSYEQYFGPGTRLTVT.

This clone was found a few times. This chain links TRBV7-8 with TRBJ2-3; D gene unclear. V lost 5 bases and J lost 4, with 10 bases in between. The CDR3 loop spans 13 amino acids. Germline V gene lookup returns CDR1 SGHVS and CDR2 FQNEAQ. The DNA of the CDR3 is TGTGCCAGCAGCCCCTCCGGCCCAGATACGCAGTATTTT. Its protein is CASSPSGPDTQYF. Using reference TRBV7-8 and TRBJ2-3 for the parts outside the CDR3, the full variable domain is GAGVSQSPRYKVAKRGQDVALRCDPISGHVSLFWYQQALGQGPEFLTYFQNEAQLDKSGLPSDRFFAERPEGSVSTLKIQRTQQEDSAVYLCASSPSGPDTQYFGPGTRLTVL.

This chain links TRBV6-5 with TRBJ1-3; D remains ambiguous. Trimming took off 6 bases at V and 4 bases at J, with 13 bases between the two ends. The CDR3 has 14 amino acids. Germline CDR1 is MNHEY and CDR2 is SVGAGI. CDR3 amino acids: CASRVTGRGNTIYF. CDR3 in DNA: TGTGCCAGCAGGGTTACGGGTAGAGGAAACACCATATATTTT.

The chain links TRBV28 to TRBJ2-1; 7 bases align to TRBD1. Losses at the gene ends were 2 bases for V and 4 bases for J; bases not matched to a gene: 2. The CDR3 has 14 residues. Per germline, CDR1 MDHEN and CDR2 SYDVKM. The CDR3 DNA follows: TGTGCCAGCAGTTTAGGGACAGAATACAATGAGCAGTTCTTC. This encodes CASSLGTEYNEQFF.

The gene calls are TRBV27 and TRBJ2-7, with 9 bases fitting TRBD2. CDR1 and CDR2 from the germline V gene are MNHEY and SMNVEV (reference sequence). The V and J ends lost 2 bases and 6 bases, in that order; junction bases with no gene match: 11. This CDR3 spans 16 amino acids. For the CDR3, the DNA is TGTGCCAGCAGTTTAAGGCGGGAGGGCTTTCGATTCGAGCAGTACTTC. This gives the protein CASSLRREGFRFEQYF.

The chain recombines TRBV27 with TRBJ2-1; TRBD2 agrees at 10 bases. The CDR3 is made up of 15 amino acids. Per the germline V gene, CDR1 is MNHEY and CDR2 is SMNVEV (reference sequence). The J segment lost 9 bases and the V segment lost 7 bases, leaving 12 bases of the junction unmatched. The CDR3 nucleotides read TGTGCCAGCATCGCTGGGGCTAGCGGGAGTCGTGAGCAGTTCTTC. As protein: CASIAGASGSREQFF.

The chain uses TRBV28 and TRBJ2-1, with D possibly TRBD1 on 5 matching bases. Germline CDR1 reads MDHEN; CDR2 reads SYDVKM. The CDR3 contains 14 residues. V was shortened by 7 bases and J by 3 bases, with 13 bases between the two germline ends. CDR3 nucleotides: TGTGCCAGCAAGTCAGGGATATTCTACAATGAGCAGTTCTTC. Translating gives CASKSGIFYNEQFF.

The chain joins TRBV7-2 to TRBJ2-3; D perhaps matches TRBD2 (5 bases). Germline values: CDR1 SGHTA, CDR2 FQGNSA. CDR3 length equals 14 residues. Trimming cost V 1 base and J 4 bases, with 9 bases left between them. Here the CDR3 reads CASSLGLASDTQYF. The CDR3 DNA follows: TGTGCCAGCAGCTTAGGCCTAGCTTCAGATACGCAGTATTTT.

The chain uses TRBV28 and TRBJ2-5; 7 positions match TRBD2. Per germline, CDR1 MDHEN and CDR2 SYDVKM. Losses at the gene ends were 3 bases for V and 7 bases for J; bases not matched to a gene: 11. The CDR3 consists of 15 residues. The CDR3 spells CASSLSGTTFGTQYF. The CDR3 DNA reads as TGTGCCAGCAGTTTGTCCGGGACTACCTTTGGGACCCAGTACTTC.

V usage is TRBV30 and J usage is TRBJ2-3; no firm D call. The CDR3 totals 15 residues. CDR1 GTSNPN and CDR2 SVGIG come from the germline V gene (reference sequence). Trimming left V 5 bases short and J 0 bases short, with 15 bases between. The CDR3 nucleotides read TGTGCCTGGGAACATGCGCCCGCTAGCACAGATACGCAGTATTTT. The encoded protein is CAWEHAPASTDTQYF.

The CDR3 nucleotides are TGCGCCAGCAGCTTGGCGGGATCCATCGGGGAGCTGTTTTTT. Translating gives CASSLAGSIGELFF. The V call is TRBV5-1, the J call TRBJ2-2; D is possibly TRBD2 (5 bases). CDR1 and CDR2 from the germline V gene are SGHRS and YFSETQ. The CDR3 covers 14 residues. The germline V and J ends were trimmed by 0 bases and 7 bases, with 10 bases remaining between them.

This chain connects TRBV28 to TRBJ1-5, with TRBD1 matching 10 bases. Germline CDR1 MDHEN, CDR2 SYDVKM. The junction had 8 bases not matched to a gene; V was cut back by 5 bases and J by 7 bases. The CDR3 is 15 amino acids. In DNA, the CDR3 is TGTGCCAGCAGTACCCCGACAGGGGGCGAACAGCCCCAGCATTTT. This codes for CASSTPTGGEQPQHF.